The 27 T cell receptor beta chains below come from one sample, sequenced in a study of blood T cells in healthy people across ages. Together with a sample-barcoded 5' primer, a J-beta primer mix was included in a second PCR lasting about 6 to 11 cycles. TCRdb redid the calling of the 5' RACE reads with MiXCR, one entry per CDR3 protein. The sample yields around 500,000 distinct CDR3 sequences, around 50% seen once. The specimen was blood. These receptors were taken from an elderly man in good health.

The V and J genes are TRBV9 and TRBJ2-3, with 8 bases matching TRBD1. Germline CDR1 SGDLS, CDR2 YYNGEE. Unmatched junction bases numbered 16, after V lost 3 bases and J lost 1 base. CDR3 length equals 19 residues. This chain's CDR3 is CASSAAWATKGQGTDTQYF. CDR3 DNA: TGTGCCAGCAGCGCAGCTTGGGCGACTAAGGGACAGGGCACAGATACGCAGTATTTT.

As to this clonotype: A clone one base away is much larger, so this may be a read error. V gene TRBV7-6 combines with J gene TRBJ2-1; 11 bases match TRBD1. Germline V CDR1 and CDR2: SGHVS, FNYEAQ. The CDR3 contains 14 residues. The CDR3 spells CVSSRDRGNNEQFF. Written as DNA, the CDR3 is TGTGTCAGCAGCCGGGACAGGGGGAACAATGAGCAGTTCTTC.

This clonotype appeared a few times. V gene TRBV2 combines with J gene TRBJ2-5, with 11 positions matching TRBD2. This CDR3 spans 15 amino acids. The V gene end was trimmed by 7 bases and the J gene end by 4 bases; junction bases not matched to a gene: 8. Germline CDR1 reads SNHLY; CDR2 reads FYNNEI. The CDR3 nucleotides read TGTGCCAGCATATCGACTAGCGGGGACCGAGAGACCCAGTACTTC. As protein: CASISTSGDRETQYF.

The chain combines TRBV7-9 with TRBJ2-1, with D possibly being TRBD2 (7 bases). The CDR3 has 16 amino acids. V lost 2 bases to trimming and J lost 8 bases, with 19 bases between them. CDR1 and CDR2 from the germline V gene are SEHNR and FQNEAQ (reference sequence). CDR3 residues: CASSLRGASRYDEQFF. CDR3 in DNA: TGTGCCAGCAGCTTACGGGGGGCCTCTCGGTACGATGAGCAGTTCTTC.

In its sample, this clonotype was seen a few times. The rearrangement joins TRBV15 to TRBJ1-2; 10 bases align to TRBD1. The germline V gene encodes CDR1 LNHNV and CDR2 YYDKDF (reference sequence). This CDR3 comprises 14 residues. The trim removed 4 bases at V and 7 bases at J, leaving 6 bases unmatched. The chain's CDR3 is CATSTSTGGSGYTF. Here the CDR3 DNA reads TGTGCCACCAGCACCTCGACAGGGGGCAGTGGCTACACCTTC.

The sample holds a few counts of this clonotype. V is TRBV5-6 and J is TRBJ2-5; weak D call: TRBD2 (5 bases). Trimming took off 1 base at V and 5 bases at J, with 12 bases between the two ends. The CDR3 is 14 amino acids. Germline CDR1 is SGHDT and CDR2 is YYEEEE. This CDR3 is CASSLSRTGETQYF. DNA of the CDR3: TGTGCCAGCAGCTTGTCCCGGACGGGGGAGACCCAGTACTTC.

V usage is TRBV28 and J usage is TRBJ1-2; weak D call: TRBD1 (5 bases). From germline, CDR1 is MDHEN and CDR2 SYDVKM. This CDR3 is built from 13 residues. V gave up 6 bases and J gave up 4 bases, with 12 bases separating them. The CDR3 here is CASRIGASYGYTF. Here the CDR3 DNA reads TGTGCCAGCAGGATCGGGGCGAGCTATGGCTACACCTTC.

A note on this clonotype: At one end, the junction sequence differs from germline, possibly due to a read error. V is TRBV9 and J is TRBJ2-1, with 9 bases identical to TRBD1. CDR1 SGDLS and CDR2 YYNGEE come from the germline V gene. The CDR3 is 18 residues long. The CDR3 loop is CASNVVDGTGSNRREQFF. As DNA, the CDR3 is TGTGCCAGCAACGTAGTAGATGGGACAGGGTCCAATCGACGGGAGCAGTTCTTC.

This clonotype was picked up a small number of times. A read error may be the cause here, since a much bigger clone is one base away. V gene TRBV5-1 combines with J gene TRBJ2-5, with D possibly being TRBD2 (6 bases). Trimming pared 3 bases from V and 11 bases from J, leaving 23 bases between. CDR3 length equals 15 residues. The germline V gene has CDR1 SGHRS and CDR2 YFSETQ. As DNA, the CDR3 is TGCGCCAGCAGCTCGGGGGACGGGGCCCCTAATGAGCAGTACTTC. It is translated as CASSSGDGAPNEQYF.

The CDR3 here is CASSLWDRSYNEQFF. The CDR3 bases are TGTGCCAGCAGCCTTTGGGACAGGTCCTACAATGAGCAGTTCTTC. The chain uses TRBV7-2 and TRBJ2-1; 8 nucleotides align to TRBD1. Trimming at V came to 5 bases and at J to 1 base, leaving 4 bases not matched to a gene. Germline V CDR1 and CDR2: SGHTA, FQGNSA. CDR3 size: 15 residues.

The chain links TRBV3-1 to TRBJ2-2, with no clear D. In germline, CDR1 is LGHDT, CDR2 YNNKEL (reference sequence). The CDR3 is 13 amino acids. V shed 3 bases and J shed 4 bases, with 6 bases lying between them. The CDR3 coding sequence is TGTGCCAGCAGCCATGGCAGCACCGGGGAGCTGTTTTTT. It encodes CASSHGSTGELFF.

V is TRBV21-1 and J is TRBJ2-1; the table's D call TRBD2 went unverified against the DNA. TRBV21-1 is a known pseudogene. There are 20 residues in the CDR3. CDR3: CASSLPLRTSRGPVYNEQFF. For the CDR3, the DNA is TGTGCCAGCAGCTTACCCCTTAGGACTAGCAGGGGGCCGGTTTACAATGAGCAGTTCTTC.

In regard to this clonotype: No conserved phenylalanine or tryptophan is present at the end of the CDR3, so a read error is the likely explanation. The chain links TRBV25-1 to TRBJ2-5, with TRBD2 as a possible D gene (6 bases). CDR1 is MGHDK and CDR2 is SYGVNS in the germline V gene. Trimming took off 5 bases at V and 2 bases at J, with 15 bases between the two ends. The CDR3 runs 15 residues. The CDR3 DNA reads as TGTGCCAGCAGTATATCCTGGGGAGGTCAAGAGACCCAGTACGTC. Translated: CASSISWGGQETQYV.

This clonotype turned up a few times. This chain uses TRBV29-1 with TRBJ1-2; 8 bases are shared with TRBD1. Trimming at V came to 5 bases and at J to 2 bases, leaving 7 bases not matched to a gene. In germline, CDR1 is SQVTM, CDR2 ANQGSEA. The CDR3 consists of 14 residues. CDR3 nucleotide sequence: TGCAGCGTTTTAGGACAGGGCATAAACTATGGCTACACCTTC. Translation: CSVLGQGINYGYTF. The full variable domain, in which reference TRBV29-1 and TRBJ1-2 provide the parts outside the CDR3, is SAVISQKPSRDICQRGTSLTIQCQVDSQVTMMFWYRQQPGQSLTLIATANQGSEATYESGFVIDKFPISRPNLTFSTLTVSNMSPEDSSIYLCSVLGQGINYGYTFGSGTRLTVV.

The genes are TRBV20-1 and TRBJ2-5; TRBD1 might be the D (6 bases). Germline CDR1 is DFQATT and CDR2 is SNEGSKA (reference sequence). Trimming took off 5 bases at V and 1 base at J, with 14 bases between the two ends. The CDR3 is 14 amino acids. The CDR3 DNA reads TGCAGTGCTCCCGTCGGGGACATCCAAGAGACCCAGTACTTC. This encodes CSAPVGDIQETQYF.

CDR3 DNA: TGTGCCAGCAGTTTTTCCGAGGGCGGCGAGCAGTACTTC. It is translated as CASSFSEGGEQYF. V gene TRBV12-3 or TRBV12-4 combines with J gene TRBJ2-5, with D tentatively TRBD2 (5 bases). TRBJ2-7 explains the end of the DNA better; the J call may be wrong. The length of the CDR3 is 13 residues.

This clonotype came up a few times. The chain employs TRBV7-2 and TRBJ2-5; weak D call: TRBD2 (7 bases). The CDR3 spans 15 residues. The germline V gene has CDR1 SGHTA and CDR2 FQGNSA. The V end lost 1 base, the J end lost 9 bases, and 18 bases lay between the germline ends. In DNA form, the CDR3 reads TGTGCCAGCAGCTTAGAGGAGGGGGGGGCCAAGGCCCAGTACTTC. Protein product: CASSLEEGGAKAQYF.

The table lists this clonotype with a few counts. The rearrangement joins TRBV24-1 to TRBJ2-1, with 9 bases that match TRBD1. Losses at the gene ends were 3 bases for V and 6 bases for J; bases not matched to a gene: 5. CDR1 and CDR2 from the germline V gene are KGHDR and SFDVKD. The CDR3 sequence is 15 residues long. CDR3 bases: TGTGCCACCAGTGATCCGGGACAGGGTACCAATGAGCAGTTCTTC. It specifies CATSDPGQGTNEQFF.

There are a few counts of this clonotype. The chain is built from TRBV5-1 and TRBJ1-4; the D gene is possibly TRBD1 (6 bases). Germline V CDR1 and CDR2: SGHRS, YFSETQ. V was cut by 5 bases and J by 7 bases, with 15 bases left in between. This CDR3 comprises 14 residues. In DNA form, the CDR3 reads TGCGCCAGCAGTAGTGGAGGGGGAACTGAAAAACTGTTTTTT. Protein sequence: CASSSGGGTEKLFF.

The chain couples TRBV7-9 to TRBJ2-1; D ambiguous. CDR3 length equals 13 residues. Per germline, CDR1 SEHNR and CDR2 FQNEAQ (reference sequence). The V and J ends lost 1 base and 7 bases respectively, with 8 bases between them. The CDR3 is CASSLVVRNEQFF. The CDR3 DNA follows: TGTGCCAGCAGCTTAGTGGTTAGGAATGAGCAGTTCTTC.

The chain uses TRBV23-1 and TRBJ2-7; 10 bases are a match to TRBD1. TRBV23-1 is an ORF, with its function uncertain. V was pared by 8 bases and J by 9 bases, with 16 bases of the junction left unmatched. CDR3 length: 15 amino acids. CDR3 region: CASRTLGQGPTGQYF. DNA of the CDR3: TGCGCCAGCCGAACCCTGGGACAGGGGCCGACGGGGCAGTACTTC.

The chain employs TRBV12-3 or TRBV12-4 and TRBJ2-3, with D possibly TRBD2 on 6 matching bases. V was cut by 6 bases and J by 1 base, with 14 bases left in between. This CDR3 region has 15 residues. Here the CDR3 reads CASRPAGLGTDTQYF. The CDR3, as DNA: TGTGCCAGCAGGCCAGCGGGCCTCGGCACAGATACGCAGTATTTT.

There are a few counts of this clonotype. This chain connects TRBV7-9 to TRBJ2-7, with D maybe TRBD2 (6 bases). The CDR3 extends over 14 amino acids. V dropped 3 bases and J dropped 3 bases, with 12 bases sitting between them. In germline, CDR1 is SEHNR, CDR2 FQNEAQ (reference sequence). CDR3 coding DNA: TGTGCCAGCAGCTTCGAGGGGAGGTACTACGAGCAGTACTTC. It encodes CASSFEGRYYEQYF. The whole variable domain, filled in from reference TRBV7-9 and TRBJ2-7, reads DTGVSQNPRHKITKRGQNVTFRCDPISEHNRLYWYRQTLGQGPEFLTYFQNEAQLEKSRLLSDRFSAERPKGSFSTLEIQRTEQGDSAMYLCASSFEGRYYEQYFGPGTRLTVT.

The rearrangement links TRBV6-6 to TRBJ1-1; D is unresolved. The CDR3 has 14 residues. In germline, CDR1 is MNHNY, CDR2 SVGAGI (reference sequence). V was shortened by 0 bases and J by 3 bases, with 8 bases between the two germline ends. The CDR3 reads CASSYSSQDTEAFF. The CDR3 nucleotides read TGTGCCAGCAGTTACTCGTCTCAGGACACTGAAGCTTTCTTT.

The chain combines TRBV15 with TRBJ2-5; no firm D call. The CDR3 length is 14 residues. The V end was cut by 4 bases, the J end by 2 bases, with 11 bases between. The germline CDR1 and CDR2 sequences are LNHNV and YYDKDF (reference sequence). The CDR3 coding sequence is TGTGCCACCAGCAATCCAGCGCGGCAAGAGACCCAGTACTTC. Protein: CATSNPARQETQYF. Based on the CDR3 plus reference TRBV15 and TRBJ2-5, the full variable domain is DAMVIQNPRYQVTQFGKPVTLSCSQTLNHNVMYWYQQKSSQAPKLLFHYYDKDFNNEADTPDNFQSRRPNTSFCFLDIRSPGLGDTAMYLCATSNPARQETQYFGPGTRLLVL.

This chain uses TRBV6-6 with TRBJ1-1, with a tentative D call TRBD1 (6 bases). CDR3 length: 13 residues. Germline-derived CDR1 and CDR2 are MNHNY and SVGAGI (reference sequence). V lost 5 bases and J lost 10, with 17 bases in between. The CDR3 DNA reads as TGTGCCAGCAGTGTCGAAGGACAGTGCCGAGCTTTCTTT. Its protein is CASSVEGQCRAFF.

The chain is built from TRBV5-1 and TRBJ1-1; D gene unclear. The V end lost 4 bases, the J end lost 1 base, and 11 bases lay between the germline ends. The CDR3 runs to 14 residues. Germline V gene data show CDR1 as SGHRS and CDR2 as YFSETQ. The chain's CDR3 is CASSTDGRNTEAFF. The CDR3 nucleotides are TGCGCCAGCAGCACCGACGGGAGGAACACTGAAGCTTTCTTT.